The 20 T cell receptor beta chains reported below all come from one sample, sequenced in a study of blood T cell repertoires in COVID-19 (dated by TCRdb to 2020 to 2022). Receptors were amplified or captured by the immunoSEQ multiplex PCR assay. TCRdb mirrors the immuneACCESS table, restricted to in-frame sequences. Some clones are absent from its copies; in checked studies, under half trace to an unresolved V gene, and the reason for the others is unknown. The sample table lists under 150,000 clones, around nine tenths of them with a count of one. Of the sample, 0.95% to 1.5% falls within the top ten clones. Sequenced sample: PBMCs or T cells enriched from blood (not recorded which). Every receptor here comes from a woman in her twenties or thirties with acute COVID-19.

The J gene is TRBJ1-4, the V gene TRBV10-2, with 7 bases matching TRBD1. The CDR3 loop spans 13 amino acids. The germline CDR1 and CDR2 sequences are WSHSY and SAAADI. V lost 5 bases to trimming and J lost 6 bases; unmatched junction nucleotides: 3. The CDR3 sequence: CASSYGTDEKLFF. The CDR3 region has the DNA TGCGCCAGCAGTTACGGGACAGATGAAAAACTGTTTTTT.

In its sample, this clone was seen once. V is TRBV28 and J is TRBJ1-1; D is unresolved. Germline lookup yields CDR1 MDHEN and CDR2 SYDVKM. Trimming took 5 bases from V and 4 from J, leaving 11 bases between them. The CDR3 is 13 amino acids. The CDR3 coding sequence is TGTGCCAGCAGTACCTATGATGGCACTGAAGCTTTCTTT. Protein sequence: CASSTYDGTEAFF.

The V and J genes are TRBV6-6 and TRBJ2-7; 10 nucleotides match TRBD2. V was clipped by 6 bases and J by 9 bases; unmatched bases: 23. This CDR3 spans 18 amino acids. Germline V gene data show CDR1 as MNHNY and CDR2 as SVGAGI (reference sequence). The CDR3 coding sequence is TGTGCCAGCAGCCGAAAGATAGCGGGAGGACCACCTGTTGCTGGGCAGTACTTC. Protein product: CASSRKIAGGPPVAGQYF.

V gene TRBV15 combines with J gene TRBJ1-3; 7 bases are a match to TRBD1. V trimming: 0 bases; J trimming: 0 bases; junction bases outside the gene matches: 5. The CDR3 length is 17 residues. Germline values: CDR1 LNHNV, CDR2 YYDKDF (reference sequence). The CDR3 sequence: CATSRDGTVISGNTIYF. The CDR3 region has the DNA TGTGCCACCAGCAGAGATGGGACAGTAATCTCTGGAAACACCATATATTTT. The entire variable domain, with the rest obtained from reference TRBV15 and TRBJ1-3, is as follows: DAMVIQNPRYQVTQFGKPVTLSCSQTLNHNVMYWYQQKSSQAPKLLFHYYDKDFNNEADTPDNFQSRRPNTSFCFLDIRSPGLGDTAMYLCATSRDGTVISGNTIYFGEGSWLTVV.

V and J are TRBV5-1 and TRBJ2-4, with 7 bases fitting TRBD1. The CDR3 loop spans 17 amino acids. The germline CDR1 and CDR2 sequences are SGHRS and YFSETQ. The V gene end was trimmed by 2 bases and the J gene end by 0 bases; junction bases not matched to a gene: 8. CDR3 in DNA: TGCGCCAGCAGCTTAACAGGGGAAGGGGTAGCCAAAAACATTCAGTACTTC. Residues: CASSLTGEGVAKNIQYF.

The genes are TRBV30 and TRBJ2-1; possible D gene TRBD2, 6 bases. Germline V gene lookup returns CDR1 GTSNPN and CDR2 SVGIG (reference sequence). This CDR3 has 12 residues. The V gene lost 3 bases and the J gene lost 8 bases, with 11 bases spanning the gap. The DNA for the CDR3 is TGTGCCTGGAGACTAGCACAGGATGAGCAGTTCTTC. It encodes CAWRLAQDEQFF.

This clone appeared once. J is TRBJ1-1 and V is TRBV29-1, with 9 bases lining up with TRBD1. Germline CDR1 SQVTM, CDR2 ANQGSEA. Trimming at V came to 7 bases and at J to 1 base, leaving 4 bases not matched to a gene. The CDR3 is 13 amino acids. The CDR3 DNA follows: TGCAGCGGCCGGACAGGGGCGAACACTGAAGCTTTCTTT. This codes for CSGRTGANTEAFF. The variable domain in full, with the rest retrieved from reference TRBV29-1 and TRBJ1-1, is SAVISQKPSRDICQRGTSLTIQCQVDSQVTMMFWYRQQPGQSLTLIATANQGSEATYESGFVIDKFPISRPNLTFSTLTVSNMSPEDSSIYLCSGRTGANTEAFFGQGTRLTVV.

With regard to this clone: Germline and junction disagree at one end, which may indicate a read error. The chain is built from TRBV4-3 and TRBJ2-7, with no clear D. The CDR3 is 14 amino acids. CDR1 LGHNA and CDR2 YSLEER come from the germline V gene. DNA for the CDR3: TGCGCCAGCAGTCAAGCGCAGTATAGCAGCGAGCAGTACTTC. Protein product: CASSQAQYSSEQYF.

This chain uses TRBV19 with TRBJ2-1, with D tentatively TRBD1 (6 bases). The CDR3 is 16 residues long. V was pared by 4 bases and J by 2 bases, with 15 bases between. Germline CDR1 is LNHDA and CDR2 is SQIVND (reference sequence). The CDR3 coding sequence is TGTGCCAGTAGTACCAGGACAGACCCCACCTACAATGAGCAGTTCTTC. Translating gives CASSTRTDPTYNEQFF.

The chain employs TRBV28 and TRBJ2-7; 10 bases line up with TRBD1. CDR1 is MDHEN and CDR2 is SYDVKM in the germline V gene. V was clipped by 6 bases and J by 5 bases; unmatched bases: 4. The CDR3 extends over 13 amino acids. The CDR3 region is CASRTGGWHEQYF. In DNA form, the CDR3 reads TGTGCCAGCAGGACAGGGGGCTGGCACGAGCAGTACTTC.

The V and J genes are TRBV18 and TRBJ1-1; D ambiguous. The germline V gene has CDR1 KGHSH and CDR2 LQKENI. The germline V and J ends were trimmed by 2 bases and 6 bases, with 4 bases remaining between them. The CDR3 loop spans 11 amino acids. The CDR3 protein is CASSPIAEAFF. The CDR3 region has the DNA TGTGCCAGCTCACCAATCGCTGAAGCTTTCTTT.

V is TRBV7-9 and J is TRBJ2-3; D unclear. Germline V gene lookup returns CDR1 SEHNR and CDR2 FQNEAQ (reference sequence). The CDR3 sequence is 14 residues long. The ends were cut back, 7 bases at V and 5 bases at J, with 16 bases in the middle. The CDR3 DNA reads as TGTGCCAGCACCGACCGACTTAGTGGAGATACGCAGTATTTT. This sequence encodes CASTDRLSGDTQYF.

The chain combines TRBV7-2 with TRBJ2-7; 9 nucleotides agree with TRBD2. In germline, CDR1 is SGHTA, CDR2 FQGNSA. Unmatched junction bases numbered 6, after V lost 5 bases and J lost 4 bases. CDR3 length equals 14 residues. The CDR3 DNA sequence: TGTGCCAGCAGCATCACTAGCGGGCCGTACGAGCAGTACTTC. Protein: CASSITSGPYEQYF.

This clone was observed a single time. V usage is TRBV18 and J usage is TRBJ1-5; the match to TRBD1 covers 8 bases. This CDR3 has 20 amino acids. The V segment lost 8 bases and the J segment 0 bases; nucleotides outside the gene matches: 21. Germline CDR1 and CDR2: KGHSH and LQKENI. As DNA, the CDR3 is TGTGCCAGCCCGCGACAGGGGCCCACCCGGAATTCAAATAGCAATCAGCCCCAGCATTTT. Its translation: CASPRQGPTRNSNSNQPQHF.

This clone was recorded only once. The CDR3 loop is CAWSTQQGTEQYF. The CDR3 nucleotides are TGTGCCTGGAGTACGCAACAAGGGACTGAGCAGTACTTC. This chain connects TRBV30 to TRBJ2-7; D is possibly TRBD2 (6 bases). This CDR3 contains 13 residues. CDR1 and CDR2 (germline): GTSNPN, SVGIG (reference sequence). Trimming took off 2 bases at V and 7 bases at J, with 15 bases between the two ends.

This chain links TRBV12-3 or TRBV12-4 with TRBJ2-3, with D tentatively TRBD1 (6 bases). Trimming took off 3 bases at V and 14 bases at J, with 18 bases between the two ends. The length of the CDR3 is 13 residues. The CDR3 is CASSLGDTRGGYF. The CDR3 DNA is TGTGCCAGCAGTTTGGGGGACACACGAGGGGGGTATTTT.

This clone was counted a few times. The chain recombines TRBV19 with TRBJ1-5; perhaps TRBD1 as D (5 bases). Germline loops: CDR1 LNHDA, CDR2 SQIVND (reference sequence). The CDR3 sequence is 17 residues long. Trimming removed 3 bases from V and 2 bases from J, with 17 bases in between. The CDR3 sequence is CASSIQTAGGRNQPQHF. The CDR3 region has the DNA TGTGCCAGTAGTATCCAGACAGCCGGCGGACGCAATCAGCCCCAGCATTTT.

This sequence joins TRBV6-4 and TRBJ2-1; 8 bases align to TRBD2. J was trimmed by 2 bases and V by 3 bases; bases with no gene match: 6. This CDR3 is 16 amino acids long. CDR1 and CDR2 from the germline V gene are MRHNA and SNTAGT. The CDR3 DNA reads TGTGCCAGCAGTGAAGAACTAGCGGTGACCTACAATGAGCAGTTCTTC. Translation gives CASSEELAVTYNEQFF.

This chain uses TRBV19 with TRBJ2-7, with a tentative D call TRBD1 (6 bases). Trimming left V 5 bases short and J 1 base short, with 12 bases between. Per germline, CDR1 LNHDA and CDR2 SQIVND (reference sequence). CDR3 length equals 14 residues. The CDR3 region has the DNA TGTGCCAGTAGTGGGCCAGGGGAATCCTACGAGCAGTACTTC. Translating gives CASSGPGESYEQYF.

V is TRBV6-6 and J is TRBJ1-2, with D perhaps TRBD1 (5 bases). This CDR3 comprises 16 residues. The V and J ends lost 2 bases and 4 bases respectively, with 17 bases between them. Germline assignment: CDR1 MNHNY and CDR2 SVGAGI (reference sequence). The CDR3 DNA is TGTGCCAGCAGTTACCCCGGCAGGGTGTCTAGCTATGGCTACACCTTC. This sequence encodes CASSYPGRVSSYGYTF.